This T cell receptor beta chain originates from a study of blood T cell repertoires in COVID-19. Study details: Sites across the United States, Italy and Spain contributed samples from acute and convalescent COVID-19.

Authors' data handling: Cell counts per sample came from amplifying reference gene primers. TCRdb keeps only in-frame clones here, not all; method: immunoSEQ multiplex PCR. V and J calls and clone size come straight from that table; D and trimming were deduced from the DNA. The data hold 100,000 to 150,000 clones, with 85% observed a single time. The CDR3 is made up of 16 amino acids. Looked up from germline, CDR1 is LGHNA and CDR2 is YNFKEQ. V lost 1 base and J lost 2; bases outside the gene matches: 2. The sequence was obtained from a man older than 75 with active or convalescent COVID-19. The sample consisted of peripheral blood. The chain links TRBV4-2 to TRBJ2-1, with 10 bases identical to TRBD2. As DNA, the CDR3 is TGTGCCAGCAGCCAAGTTAGCGGGGGGCCCTACAATGAGCAGTTCTTC. It is translated as CASSQVSGGPYNEQFF.